Listed here is a single TCR beta chain. Its matching antigen is unknown. This sample stems from a study of T cells in Graves' hyperthyroidism and ophthalmopathy. Overall study results and limits: Ophthalmopathy stood apart from stable hyperthyroidism in a 13 V-J model.

Amplification yielded TCR beta CDR3 regions, with RNA transcripts as the source. HTBI primers were employed in a first-round RT-PCR of the TCR CDR3. MiXCR, applied by TCRdb to the multiplex PCR reads, yields one record per CDR3 protein. The sample consists of hundreds of thousands of distinct CDR3 sequences, roughly 40% of them appearing once. The study excluded patients with uncontrolled infection, other autoimmune disease, pregnancy or lactation. The receptor was isolated from a man aged 18 to 30 with Graves' hyperthyroidism. The specimen sequenced was blood.

Here the CDR3 reads CASSDPGTEDSPLHF. DNA of the CDR3: TGTGCCAGCAGTGACCCCGGGACCGAGGACTCACCCCTCCACTTT. The chain uses TRBV2 and TRBJ1-6, with D possibly TRBD1 on 5 matching bases. The CDR3 sequence is 15 residues long. V gave up 3 bases and J gave up 10 bases, with 16 bases separating them. Germline V CDR1 and CDR2: SNHLY, FYNNEI.